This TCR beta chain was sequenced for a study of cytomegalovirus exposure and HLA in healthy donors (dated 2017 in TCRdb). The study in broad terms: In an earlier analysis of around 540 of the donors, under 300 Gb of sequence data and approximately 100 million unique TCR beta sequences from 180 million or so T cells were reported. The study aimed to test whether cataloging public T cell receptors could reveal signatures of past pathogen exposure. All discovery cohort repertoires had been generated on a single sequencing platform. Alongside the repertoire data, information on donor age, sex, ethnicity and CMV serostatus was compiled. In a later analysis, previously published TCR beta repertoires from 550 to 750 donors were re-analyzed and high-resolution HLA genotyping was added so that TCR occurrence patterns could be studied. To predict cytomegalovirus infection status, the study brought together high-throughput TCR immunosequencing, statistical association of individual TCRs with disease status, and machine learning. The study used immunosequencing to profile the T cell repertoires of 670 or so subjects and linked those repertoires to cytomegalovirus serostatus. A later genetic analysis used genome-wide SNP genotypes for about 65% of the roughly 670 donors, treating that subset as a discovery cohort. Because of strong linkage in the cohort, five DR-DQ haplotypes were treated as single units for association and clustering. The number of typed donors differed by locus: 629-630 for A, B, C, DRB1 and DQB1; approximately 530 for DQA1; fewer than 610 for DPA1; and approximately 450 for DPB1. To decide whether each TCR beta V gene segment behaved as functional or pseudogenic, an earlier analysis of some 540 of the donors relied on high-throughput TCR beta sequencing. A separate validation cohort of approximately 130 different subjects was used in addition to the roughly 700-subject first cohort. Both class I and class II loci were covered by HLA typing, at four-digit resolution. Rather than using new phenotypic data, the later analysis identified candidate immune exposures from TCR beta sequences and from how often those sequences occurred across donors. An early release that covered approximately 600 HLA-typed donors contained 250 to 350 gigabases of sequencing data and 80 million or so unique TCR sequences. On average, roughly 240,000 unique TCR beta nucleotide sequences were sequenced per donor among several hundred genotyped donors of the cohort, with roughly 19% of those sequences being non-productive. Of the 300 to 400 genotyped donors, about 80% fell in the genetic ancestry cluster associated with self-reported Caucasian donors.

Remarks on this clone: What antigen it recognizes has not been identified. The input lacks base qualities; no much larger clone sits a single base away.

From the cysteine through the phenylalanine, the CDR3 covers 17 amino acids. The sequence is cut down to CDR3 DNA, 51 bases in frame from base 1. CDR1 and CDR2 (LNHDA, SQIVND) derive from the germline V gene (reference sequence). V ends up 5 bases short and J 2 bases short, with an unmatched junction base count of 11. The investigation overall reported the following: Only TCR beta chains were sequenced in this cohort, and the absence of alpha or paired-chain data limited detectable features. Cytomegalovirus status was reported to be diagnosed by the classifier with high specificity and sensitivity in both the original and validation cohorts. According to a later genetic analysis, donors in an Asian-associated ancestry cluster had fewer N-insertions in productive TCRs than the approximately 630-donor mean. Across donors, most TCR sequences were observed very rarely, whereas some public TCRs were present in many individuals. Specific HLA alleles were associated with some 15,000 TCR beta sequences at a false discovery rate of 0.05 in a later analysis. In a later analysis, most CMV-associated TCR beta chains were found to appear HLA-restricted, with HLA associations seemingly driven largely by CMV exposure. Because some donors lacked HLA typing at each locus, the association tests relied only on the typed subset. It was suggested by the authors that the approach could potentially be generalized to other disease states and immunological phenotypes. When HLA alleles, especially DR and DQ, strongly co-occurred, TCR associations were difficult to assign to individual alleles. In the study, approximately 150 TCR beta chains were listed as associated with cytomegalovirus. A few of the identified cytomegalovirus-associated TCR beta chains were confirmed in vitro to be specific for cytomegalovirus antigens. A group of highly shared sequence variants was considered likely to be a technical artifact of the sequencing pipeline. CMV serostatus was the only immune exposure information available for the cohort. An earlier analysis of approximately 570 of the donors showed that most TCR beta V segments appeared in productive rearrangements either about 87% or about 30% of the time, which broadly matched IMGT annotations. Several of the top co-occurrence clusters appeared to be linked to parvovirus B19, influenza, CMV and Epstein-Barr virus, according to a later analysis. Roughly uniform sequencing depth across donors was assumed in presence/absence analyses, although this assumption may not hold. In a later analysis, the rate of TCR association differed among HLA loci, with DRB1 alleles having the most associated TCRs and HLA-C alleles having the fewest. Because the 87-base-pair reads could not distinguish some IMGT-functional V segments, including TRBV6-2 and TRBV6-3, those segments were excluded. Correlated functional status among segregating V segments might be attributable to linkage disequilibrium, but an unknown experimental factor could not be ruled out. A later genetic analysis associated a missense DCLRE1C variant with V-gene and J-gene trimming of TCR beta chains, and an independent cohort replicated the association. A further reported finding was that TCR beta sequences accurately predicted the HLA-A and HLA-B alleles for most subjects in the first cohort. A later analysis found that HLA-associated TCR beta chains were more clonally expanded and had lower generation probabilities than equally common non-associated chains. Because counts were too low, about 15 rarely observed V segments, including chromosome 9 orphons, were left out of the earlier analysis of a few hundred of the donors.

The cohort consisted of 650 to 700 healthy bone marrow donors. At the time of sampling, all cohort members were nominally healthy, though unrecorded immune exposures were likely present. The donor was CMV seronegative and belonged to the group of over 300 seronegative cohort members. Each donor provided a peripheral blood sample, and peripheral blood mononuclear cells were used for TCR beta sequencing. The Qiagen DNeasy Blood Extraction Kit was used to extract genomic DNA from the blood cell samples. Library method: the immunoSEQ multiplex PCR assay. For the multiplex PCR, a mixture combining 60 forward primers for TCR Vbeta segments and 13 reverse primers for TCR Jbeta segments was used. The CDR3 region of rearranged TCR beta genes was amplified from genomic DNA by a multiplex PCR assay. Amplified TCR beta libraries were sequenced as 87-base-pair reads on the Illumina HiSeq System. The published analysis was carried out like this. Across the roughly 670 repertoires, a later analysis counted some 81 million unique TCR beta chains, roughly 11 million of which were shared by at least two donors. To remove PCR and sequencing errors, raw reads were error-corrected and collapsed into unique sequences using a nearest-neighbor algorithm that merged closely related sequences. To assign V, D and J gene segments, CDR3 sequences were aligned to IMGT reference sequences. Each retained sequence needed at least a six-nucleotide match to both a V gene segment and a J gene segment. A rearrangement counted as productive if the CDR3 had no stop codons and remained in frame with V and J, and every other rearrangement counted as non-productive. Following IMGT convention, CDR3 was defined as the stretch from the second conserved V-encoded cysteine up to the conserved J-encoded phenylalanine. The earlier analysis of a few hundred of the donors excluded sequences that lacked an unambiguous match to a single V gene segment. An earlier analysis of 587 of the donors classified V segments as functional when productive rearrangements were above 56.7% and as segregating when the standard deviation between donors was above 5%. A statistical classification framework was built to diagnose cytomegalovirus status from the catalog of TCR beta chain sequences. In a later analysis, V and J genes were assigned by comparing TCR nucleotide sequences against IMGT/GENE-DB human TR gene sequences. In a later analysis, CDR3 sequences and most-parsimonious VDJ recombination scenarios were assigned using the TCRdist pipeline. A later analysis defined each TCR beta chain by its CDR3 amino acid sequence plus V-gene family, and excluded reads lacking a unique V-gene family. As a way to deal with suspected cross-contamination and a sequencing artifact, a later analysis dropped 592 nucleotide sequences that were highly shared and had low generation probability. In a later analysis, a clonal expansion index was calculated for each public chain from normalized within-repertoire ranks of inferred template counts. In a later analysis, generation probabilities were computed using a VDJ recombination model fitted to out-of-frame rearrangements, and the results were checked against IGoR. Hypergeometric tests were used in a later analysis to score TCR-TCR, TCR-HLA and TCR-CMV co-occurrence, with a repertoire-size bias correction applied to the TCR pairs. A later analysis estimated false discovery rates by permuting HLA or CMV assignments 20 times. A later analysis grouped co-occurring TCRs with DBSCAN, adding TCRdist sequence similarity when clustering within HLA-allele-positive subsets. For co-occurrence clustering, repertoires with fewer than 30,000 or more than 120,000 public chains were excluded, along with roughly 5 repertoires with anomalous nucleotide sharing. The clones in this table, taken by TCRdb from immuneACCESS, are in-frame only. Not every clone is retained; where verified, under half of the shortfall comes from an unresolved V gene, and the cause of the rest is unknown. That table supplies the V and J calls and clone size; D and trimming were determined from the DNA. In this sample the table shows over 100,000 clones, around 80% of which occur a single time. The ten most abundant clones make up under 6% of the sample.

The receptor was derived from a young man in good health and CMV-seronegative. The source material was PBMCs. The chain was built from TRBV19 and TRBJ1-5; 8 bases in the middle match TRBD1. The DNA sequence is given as TGTGCCAGTAGTCCTGAAGACAGGGGAGGTGGCAATCAGCCCCAGCATTTT. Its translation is CASSPEDRGGGNQPQHF.